This T cell receptor beta chain appears in the sequencing data of a study of beta chain features in type 1 diabetes. Study context: All samples together contributed about 100,000,000 sorted cells for examination.

Reverse transcription of all isolated RNA meant that expressed TCRB transcripts were sequenced. Method: immunoSEQ multiplex PCR; TCRdb's copy keeps in-frame clones and lacks some. The sample records about 660,000 clones, about an eighth being singletons. Notes on the study in general: Moderate but significant shortening of TCRB CDR3s was recorded in all four CD4+ subsets from Type 1 diabetes patients. Among type 1 diabetes patients, VDJ junctions had fewer insertions and more deletions.

The CDR3 length is 13 residues. J was trimmed by 11 bases and V by 8 bases; bases with no gene match: 15. Germline CDR1 is MGHDK and CDR2 is SYGVNS. In this sample, this clone turned up a few times. The target antigen is unknown. The sequence came from a man aged 18 to 30 with type 1 diabetes. The J gene is TRBJ2-7, the V gene TRBV25-1; TRBD1 matches at 7 bases. Sequencing input: naive CD4+ T cells from blood. The CDR3 DNA sequence: TGTGCCAGCGCCCCGAGACAGGGCCCCTTGAAGTACTTC. Its protein is CASAPRQGPLKYF.